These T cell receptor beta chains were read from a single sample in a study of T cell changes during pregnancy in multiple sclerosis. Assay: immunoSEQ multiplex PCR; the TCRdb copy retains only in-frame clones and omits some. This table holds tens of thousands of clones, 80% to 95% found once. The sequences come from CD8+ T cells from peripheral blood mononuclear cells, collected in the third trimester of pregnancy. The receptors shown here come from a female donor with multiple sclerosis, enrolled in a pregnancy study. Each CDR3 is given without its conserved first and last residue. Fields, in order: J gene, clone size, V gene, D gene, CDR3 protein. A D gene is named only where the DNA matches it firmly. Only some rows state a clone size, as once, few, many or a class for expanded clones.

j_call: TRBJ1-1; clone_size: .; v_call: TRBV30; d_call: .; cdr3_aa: AWSVLLGISMNTEAF
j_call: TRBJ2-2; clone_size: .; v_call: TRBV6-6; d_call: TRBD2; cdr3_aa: ASSYSGEGGELF
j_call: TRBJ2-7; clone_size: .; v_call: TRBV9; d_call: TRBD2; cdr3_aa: ASSVSSGRGYEQY
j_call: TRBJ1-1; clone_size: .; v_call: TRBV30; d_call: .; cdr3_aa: AWSWLGTEAF
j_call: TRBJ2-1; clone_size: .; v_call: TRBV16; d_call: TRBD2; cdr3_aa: ASSPRGVSHNEQF
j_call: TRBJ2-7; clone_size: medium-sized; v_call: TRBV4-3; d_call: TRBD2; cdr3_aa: ASSQASGGFEQY
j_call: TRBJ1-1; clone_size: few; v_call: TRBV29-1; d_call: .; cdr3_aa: SVGRPGAEAF
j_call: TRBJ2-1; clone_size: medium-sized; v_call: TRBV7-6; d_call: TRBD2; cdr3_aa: ASSPRASGSDEQF
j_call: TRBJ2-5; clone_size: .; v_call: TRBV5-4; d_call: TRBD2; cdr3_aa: ASSQRLAGGGEETQY
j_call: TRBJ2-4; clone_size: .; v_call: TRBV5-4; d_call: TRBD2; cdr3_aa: ASSLGLAAKNIQY
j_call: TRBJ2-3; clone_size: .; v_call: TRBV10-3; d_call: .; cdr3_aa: AISAGSDTQY
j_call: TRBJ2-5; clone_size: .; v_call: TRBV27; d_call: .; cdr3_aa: ASSARGLDPFY
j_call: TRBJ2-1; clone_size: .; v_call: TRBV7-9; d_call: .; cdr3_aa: ASSRYPLEAYNEQF
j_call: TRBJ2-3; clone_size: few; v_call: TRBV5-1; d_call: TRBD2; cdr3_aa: ASSLEGLAGVTLTDTQY
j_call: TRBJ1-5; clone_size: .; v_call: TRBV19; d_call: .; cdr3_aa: ASSIDVNSNQPQH
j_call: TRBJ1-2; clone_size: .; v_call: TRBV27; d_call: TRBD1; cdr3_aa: ASSLTGNYGYT
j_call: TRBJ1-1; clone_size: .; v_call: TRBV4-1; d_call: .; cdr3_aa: ASSQMRGESEAF
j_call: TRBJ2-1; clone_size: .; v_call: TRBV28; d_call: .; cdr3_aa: ASSPLTAEGPNEQF
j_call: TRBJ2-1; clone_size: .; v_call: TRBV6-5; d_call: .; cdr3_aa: ASGGAGWNEQF
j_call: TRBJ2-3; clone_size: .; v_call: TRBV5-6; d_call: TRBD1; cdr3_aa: ASSSQGGLNTDTQY
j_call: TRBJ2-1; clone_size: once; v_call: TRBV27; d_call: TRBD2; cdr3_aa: ASSLGTSGTDEQF
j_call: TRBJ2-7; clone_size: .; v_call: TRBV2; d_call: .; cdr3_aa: ASSESSSAYEQY
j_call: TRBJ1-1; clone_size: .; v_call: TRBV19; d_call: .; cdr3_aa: ASSIPGYTEAF
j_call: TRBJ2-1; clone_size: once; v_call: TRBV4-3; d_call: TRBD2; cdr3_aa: ASSQERGRIDEQF
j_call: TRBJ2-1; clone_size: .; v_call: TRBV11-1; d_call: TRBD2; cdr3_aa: ASSPYYEREGNEQF
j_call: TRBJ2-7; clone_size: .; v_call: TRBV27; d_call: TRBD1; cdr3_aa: ASSLDRGRLGGEQY
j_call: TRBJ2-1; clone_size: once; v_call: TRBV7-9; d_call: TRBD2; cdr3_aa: ASGIAGLAGVGSYNEQF
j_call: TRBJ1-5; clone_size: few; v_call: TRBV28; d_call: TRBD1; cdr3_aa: ASSDREVQPQH
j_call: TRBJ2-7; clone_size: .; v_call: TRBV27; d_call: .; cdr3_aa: ASSSPNSGEQY
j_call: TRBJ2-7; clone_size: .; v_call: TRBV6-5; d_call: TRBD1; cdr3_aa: ASSRHTTGGEQY
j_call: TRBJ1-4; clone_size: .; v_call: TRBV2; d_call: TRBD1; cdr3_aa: ASRGGNNNEKLF
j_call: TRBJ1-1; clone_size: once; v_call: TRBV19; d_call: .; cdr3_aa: ASSIIWGRNTEAF
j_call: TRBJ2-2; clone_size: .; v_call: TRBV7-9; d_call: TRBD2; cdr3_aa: ASSPRGLAGEYTGELF